Each of the 27 T cell receptor beta chains below was sequenced from the same sample in a study of graft-versus-host responses after intestinal transplantation. Researchers processed graft tissue to release intraepithelial and lamina propria lymphocytes. The table came from immunoSEQ multiplex PCR; TCRdb's copy has only in-frame clones and leaves some out. The sample includes under 75,000 clones, about 89% of them seen just once. The sequencing here drew on ileum tissue, taken less than 400 days after transplant. The source is a human patient who received an intestinal transplant, so some T cells may come from the graft donor.

This clone was seen just once. The chain carries TRBV28 and TRBJ2-7, with D perhaps TRBD1 (6 bases). This CDR3 spans 14 amino acids. Between the trimmed V and J ends, which lost 7 bases and 5 bases, there was a span of 18 bases. CDR1 is MDHEN and CDR2 is SYDVKM in the germline V gene. In DNA, the CDR3 is TGTGCCAGCACCTTAGGGGGTTCAGCCAACGAGCAGTACTTC. This codes for CASTLGGSANEQYF.

This chain joins TRBV7-2 and TRBJ2-7; 13 nucleotides match TRBD2. CDR1 is SGHTA and CDR2 is FQGNSA in the germline V gene. CDR3 length: 17 residues. The trim removed 5 bases at V and 1 base at J, leaving 8 bases unmatched. The CDR3 coding sequence is TGTGCCAGCAGCGGAGGGACTAGCGGGGATCCGTCCTACGAGCAGTACTTC. Translation: CASSGGTSGDPSYEQYF.

Comment on this clone: Other DNA sequences in the sample encode the same CDR3. The gene calls are TRBV19 and TRBJ2-5, with D perhaps assigned TRBD1 or TRBD2 (7 bases each). Germline CDR1 LNHDA, CDR2 SQIVND (reference sequence). With 5 bases removed from V and 5 bases from J, the gap between germline ends came to 12 bases. There are 13 residues in the CDR3. The CDR3: CASSAGGGETQYF. Here the CDR3 DNA reads TGTGCCAGTAGTGCAGGGGGAGGGGAGACCCAGTACTTC.

The count of this clone is one. DNA of the CDR3: TGCGCCAGCAGCCAAGCCCCACTAGGGACAGTTGAGCAGTACTTC. It yields the protein CASSQAPLGTVEQYF. The gene calls are TRBV4-1 and TRBJ2-7, with TRBD1 matching 7 bases. Looked up from germline, CDR1 is MGHRA and CDR2 is YSYEKL. The CDR3 covers 15 residues. The trim removed 1 base at V and 7 bases at J, leaving 10 bases unmatched.

The chain is built from TRBV4-2 and TRBJ1-5, with D perhaps TRBD1 (6 bases). The CDR3 runs 15 residues. The V and J ends lost 0 bases and 6 bases respectively, with 12 bases between them. The V gene's germline CDR1 is LGHNA and CDR2 YNFKEQ. The CDR3 DNA reads as TGTGCCAGCAGCCAAGATATCAGGGGCCCTCAGCCCCAGCATTTT. Protein: CASSQDIRGPQPQHF.

The V call is TRBV2, the J call TRBJ2-3; 7 bases are shared with TRBD2. The V and J ends lost 8 bases and 0 bases, in that order; junction bases with no gene match: 11. CDR1 and CDR2 (germline): SNHLY, FYNNEI. CDR3 size: 16 residues. CDR3 amino acids: CASSPGLAASTDTQYF. In DNA, the CDR3 is TGTGCCAGCTCACCTGGGCTAGCGGCTAGCACAGATACGCAGTATTTT. Together with reference TRBV2 and TRBJ2-3, the CDR3 gives the full variable domain: EPEVTQTPSHQVTQMGQEVILRCVPISNHLYFYWYRQILGQKVEFLVSFYNNEISEKSEIFDDQFSVERPDGSNFTLKIRSTKLEDSAMYFCASSPGLAASTDTQYFGPGTRLTVL.

As for this clone: This specimen includes other DNA sequences encoding the same CDR3. The rearrangement links TRBV30 to TRBJ2-5; 8 nucleotides align to TRBD2. The CDR3 runs 16 residues. Germline V gene sequence: CDR1 GTSNPN, CDR2 SVGIG (reference sequence). V lost 0 bases to trimming and J lost 5 bases; unmatched junction nucleotides: 11. The CDR3 nucleotides read TGTGCCTGGAGTGTATGGCGAGCGGGAGAGTGGGAGACCCAGTACTTC. Its protein is CAWSVWRAGEWETQYF.

The CDR3 reads CASSQDWTGLAKNIQYF. DNA of the CDR3: TGTGCCAGCAGCCAAGATTGGACAGGCCTAGCCAAAAACATTCAGTACTTC. The chain recombines TRBV4-2 with TRBJ2-4; 7 nucleotides align to TRBD1. Looked up from germline, CDR1 is LGHNA and CDR2 is YNFKEQ. The J segment lost 0 bases and the V segment lost 0 bases, leaving 5 bases of the junction unmatched. The CDR3 totals 17 residues.

This chain links TRBV5-4 with TRBJ2-7; 7 positions match TRBD1. The CDR3 contains 13 residues. Germline-derived CDR1 and CDR2 are SGHNT and YYREEE (reference sequence). Trimming cost V 4 bases and J 3 bases; bases outside gene matches: 4. CDR3 protein: CASSATGIYEQYF. In DNA, the CDR3 is TGTGCCAGCAGCGCGACAGGGATCTACGAGCAGTACTTC.

The chain joins TRBV7-3 to TRBJ2-3; the match to TRBD1 covers 8 bases. The germline CDR1 and CDR2 sequences are SGHTA and FQGTGA. With 5 bases clipped from V and 2 bases from J, the junction kept 6 bases outside the gene matches. CDR3 length: 15 amino acids. The CDR3 protein is CASSMTGVYTDTQYF. DNA of the CDR3: TGTGCCAGCAGCATGACAGGGGTTTACACAGATACGCAGTATTTT.

V usage is TRBV2 and J usage is TRBJ1-2, with D possibly being TRBD1 (5 bases). This CDR3 comprises 14 residues. Germline loops: CDR1 SNHLY, CDR2 FYNNEI. The V and J ends lost 7 bases and 8 bases respectively, with 20 bases between them. The CDR3 DNA sequence: TGTGCCAGCATCACTCGGGACGCTTCGGGGGGCTACACCTTC. As protein: CASITRDASGGYTF.

The rearrangement uses TRBV4-1 and TRBJ2-5; 11 bases align to TRBD2. Per the germline V gene, CDR1 is MGHRA and CDR2 is YSYEKL. The CDR3 contains 15 residues. The V gene end was trimmed by 6 bases and the J gene end by 5 bases; junction bases not matched to a gene: 8. In nucleotides, the CDR3 is TGCGCCAGCAGTCGGACTAGCGGGCTGGGGGAGACCCAGTACTTC. Residues: CASSRTSGLGETQYF.

The V call is TRBV28, the J call TRBJ2-3; D unresolved. This CDR3 spans 14 amino acids. Per germline, CDR1 MDHEN and CDR2 SYDVKM. Trimming took 3 bases from V and 6 from J, leaving 13 bases between them. The CDR3 is CASSFQSLADTQYF. Written as DNA, the CDR3 is TGTGCCAGCAGTTTCCAGAGCCTGGCGGATACGCAGTATTTT.

The chain carries TRBV7-9 and TRBJ2-7; 7 positions match TRBD1. Germline CDR1 is SEHNR and CDR2 is FQNEAQ (reference sequence). This CDR3 is 17 amino acids long. Trimming cost V 2 bases and J 5 bases; bases outside gene matches: 15. The CDR3 coding sequence is TGTGCCAGCAGCTTACCAATAGGACAGGCCTCCTTAGACGAGCAGTACTTC. This codes for CASSLPIGQASLDEQYF.

The chain recombines TRBV7-2 with TRBJ2-1, with 10 bases identical to TRBD1. The CDR3 loop spans 17 amino acids. Trimming cost V 2 bases and J 2 bases; bases outside gene matches: 6. In germline, CDR1 is SGHTA, CDR2 FQGNSA. The CDR3 DNA sequence: TGTGCCAGCAGCTTAAGGGGTGGGACAGGGGCCTACAATGAGCAGTTCTTC. Encoded protein: CASSLRGGTGAYNEQFF.

V gene TRBV10-2 combines with J gene TRBJ2-7; D is possibly TRBD1 (6 bases). Germline V CDR1 and CDR2: WSHSY, SAAADI. The V and J ends lost 7 bases and 3 bases respectively, with 13 bases between them. CDR3 length: 13 amino acids. The CDR3 region is CASTYRAHYEQYF. The CDR3 DNA is TGCGCCAGCACCTACAGGGCTCACTACGAGCAGTACTTC.

The V call is TRBV9, the J call TRBJ2-5; D is undetermined. The DNA end lines up better with TRBJ2-7; the J call may be wrong. This CDR3 has 14 residues. Germline-derived CDR1 and CDR2 are SGDLS and YYNGEE. For the CDR3, the DNA is TGTGCCAGCAGCGTAGCGTCTGGGAACTACGAGCAGTACTTC. It is translated as CASSVASGNYEQYF.

This clone was counted a few times. The V call is TRBV6-1, the J call TRBJ2-7; D remains unclear. Germline assignment: CDR1 MNHNS and CDR2 SASEGT. Trimming took 7 bases from V and 0 from J, leaving 4 bases between them. The CDR3 runs to 11 residues. The CDR3 spells CASKSSYEQYF. The CDR3 DNA follows: TGTGCCAGCAAAAGCTCCTACGAGCAGTACTTC.

This sequence joins TRBV5-6 and TRBJ2-7; no clear D gene. V was pared by 1 base and J by 1 base, with 15 bases between. CDR1 is SGHDT, CDR2 YYEEEE, per germline. The CDR3 is made up of 16 amino acids. The CDR3 reads CASSLHLGASSYEQYF. The CDR3, as DNA: TGTGCCAGCAGCTTGCATCTGGGTGCCTCTTCCTACGAGCAGTACTTC.

The chain couples TRBV4-2 to TRBJ2-1, with 9 bases matching TRBD2. The CDR3 covers 16 residues. The junction had 11 bases not matched to a gene; V was cut back by 3 bases and J by 8 bases. Germline CDR1 is LGHNA and CDR2 is YNFKEQ. The DNA for the CDR3 is TGTGCCAGCAGCCAGAGCTGGGGGACTAGCTTCCATGAGCAGTTCTTC. It codes for CASSQSWGTSFHEQFF.

The gene calls are TRBV7-6 and TRBJ2-7; no firm D call. Trimming took 1 base from V and 5 from J, leaving 9 bases between them. Germline CDR1 SGHVS, CDR2 FNYEAQ. The CDR3 consists of 13 residues. In DNA form, the CDR3 reads TGTGCCAGCAGCTTAGGGGTCCCCCACGAGCAGTACTTC. Translation: CASSLGVPHEQYF.

This sequence joins TRBV4-3 and TRBJ2-6; D is possibly TRBD1 (5 bases). The germline V gene has CDR1 LGHNA and CDR2 YSLEER. Trimming pared 2 bases from V and 2 bases from J, leaving 7 bases between. The CDR3 is made up of 15 amino acids. The CDR3 reads CASSQRRAGANVLTF. The CDR3 DNA reads TGCGCCAGCAGCCAACGCAGGGCTGGGGCCAACGTCCTGACTTTC.

This chain links TRBV9 with TRBJ2-5; 8 bases fit TRBD2. Trimming took 4 bases from V and 5 from J; bases not matched to a gene: 7. CDR3 length: 14 amino acids. Germline lookup yields CDR1 SGDLS and CDR2 YYNGEE. CDR3 protein: CASSTGLARETQYF. CDR3 nucleotide sequence: TGTGCCAGCAGCACAGGACTAGCTAGGGAGACCCAGTACTTC.

J is TRBJ1-2 and V is TRBV29-1; D unclear. Deletions cut 4 bases from V and 4 bases from J, with 4 bases between. The CDR3 totals 10 residues. Germline loops: CDR1 SQVTM, CDR2 ANQGSEA. CDR3 residues: CSVGGYGYTF. CDR3 coding DNA: TGCAGCGTTGGTGGCTATGGCTACACCTTC. Full variable domain (remainder filled in from reference TRBV29-1 and TRBJ1-2): SAVISQKPSRDICQRGTSLTIQCQVDSQVTMMFWYRQQPGQSLTLIATANQGSEATYESGFVIDKFPISRPNLTFSTLTVSNMSPEDSSIYLCSVGGYGYTFGSGTRLTVV.

V gene TRBV28 combines with J gene TRBJ2-7; 11 bases agree with TRBD2. Trimming removed 4 bases from V and 6 bases from J; junction bases left unmatched: 8. Per the germline V gene, CDR1 is MDHEN and CDR2 is SYDVKM. This CDR3 is 15 amino acids long. Written as DNA, the CDR3 is TGTGCCAGCAGTTCGCCACTTAGCGGGAGGGCCGAGCAGTACTTC. Its translation: CASSSPLSGRAEQYF.

This rearrangement joins TRBV2 to TRBJ2-7; D gene ambiguous. The V and J ends lost 4 bases and 1 base respectively, with 14 bases between them. CDR1 and CDR2 (germline): SNHLY, FYNNEI. This CDR3 has 15 residues. The CDR3 nucleotides are TGTGCCAGCAGTGCTCCGGGTTATACTTCCTACGAGCAGTACTTC. Translating gives CASSAPGYTSYEQYF.

The V and J genes are TRBV28 and TRBJ2-7; D uncertain. Trimming shortened V by 3 bases and J by 4 bases, and 10 bases separated the two germline ends. Germline-derived CDR1 and CDR2 are MDHEN and SYDVKM. The CDR3 sequence is 13 residues long. The CDR3, as DNA: TGTGCCAGCAGTTTCGGCCTCCGTTACGAGCAGTACTTC. It encodes CASSFGLRYEQYF.